These 8 T cell receptor beta chains were all obtained from the same sample, sequenced in a study of tumor-infiltrating lymphocytes in primary liver carcinoma. Blood RNA originated from unsorted whole blood, with germline DNA additionally extracted. TCR beta cDNA was prepared out of around 460 ng total RNA by means of a constant-region primer. Three nested multiplex PCR rounds, a slightly modified ARM-PCR, produced the libraries for TCR beta. Primers for the first two PCR rounds were TRBV1-TRBV30 forward primers and a C-beta reverse primer (approximately 10 cycles per round). Each CDR3 protein gets one entry after TCRdb re-called the multiplex PCR reads with MiXCR. The sample lists around 210,000 distinct CDR3 sequences; around three fifths were seen once. Sample: peripheral blood. All receptors derive from a woman aged 55-70 years with primary liver carcinoma and hepatitis B virus infection.

To note about this clonotype: A read error is possible here, since a much larger clone lies one base away. Because it lacks the conserved phenylalanine or tryptophan at the end, this CDR3 is likely a read error. J is TRBJ2-7 and V is TRBV29-1; D call uncertain. CDR3 size: 11 residues. Trimming cost V 7 bases and J 6 bases, with 13 bases left between them. Germline assignment: CDR1 SQVTM and CDR2 ANQGSEA. The CDR3: CSALRLGEQYS. The DNA for the CDR3 is TGCAGCGCCCTGAGGCTAGGCGAGCAGTACTCC.

As concerns this clonotype: A much larger clone differs by one base, so this may be a read error. As the CDR3 is not closed by the conserved phenylalanine or tryptophan, this likely results from a read error. V gene TRBV28 combines with J gene TRBJ2-7; D perhaps matches TRBD1 (6 bases). Germline V lookup: CDR1 MDHEN, CDR2 SYDVKM. CDR3 length: 13 residues. V dropped 5 bases and J dropped 5 bases, with 13 bases sitting between them. The CDR3 loop reads CASSAPGDHEQYY. CDR3 DNA: TGTGCCAGCAGTGCCCCAGGGGACCACGAGCAGTACTAC.

The CDR3 DNA reads TGTGCCAGCAGCTTAACAGCATTGAGTAACACCGGGGAGCTGTTTTTT. Residues: CASSLTALSNTGELFF. The V call is TRBV7-8, the J call TRBJ2-2; D is unclear. In germline, CDR1 is SGHVS, CDR2 FQNEAQ. This CDR3 comprises 16 residues. The V end was cut by 2 bases, the J end by 2 bases, with 12 bases between.

The V call is TRBV2, the J call TRBJ2-2; D may correspond to TRBD1 or TRBD2 (5 bases each). V shed 4 bases and J shed 4 bases, with 13 bases lying between them. This CDR3 has 15 residues. Germline V lookup: CDR1 SNHLY, CDR2 FYNNEI. Here the CDR3 DNA reads TGTGCCAGCAGTGCTCTTAAGGGACCCACCGGGGAGCTGTTTTTT. Amino acids: CASSALKGPTGELFF.

This clonotype was found many times. The CDR3 sequence is CASSLDMMRRPNTEAFF. Written as DNA, the CDR3 is TGCGCCAGCAGCCTGGATATGATGCGGAGACCCAACACTGAAGCTTTCTTT. The V gene is TRBV4-1, the J gene TRBJ1-1, with D unclear. This CDR3 is 17 amino acids long. The V and J ends lost 4 bases and 2 bases respectively, with 20 bases between them. CDR1 and CDR2 (germline): MGHRA, YSYEKL.

At least ten counts were recorded for this clonotype. The chain employs TRBV6-1 and TRBJ2-5; TRBD2 is a possible D gene (6 bases). This CDR3 is 17 amino acids long. The germline V gene has CDR1 MNHNS and CDR2 SASEGT. The germline V and J ends were trimmed by 1 base and 2 bases, with 17 bases remaining between them. Here the CDR3 DNA reads TGTGCCAGCAGTGAAGGGACGGGAGTGCGTAGACAAGAGACCCAGTACTTC. This codes for CASSEGTGVRRQETQYF.

The chain uses TRBV5-1 and TRBJ2-7; 8 nucleotides line up with TRBD2. The CDR3 runs 16 residues. V trimming: 4 bases; J trimming: 4 bases; junction bases outside the gene matches: 13. Per germline, CDR1 SGHRS and CDR2 YFSETQ. The CDR3 here is CASSLGTSGQAYEQYF. In DNA, the CDR3 is TGCGCCAGCAGCCTGGGAACTAGCGGCCAAGCGTACGAGCAGTACTTC.

This clonotype showed up many times. The chain couples TRBV10-3 to TRBJ2-2; 7 bases fit TRBD1. V was pared by 10 bases and J by 7 bases, with 12 bases of the junction left unmatched. CDR1 is ENHRY and CDR2 is SYGVKD in the germline V gene. This CDR3 contains 14 residues. In DNA form, the CDR3 reads TGTGCCAGCGAGACAGGGACACGGCTCGGGGAGCTGTTTTTT. Protein product: CASETGTRLGELFF.